These 29 T cell receptor beta chains were all obtained from the same sample, sequenced in a study of T cells after yellow fever vaccination. MiXCR, run by TCRdb on the 5' RACE reads, gives a single entry per CDR3 protein. The table lists 300,000 to 450,000 distinct CDR3 sequences, 6% to 8% of them singletons. Sequencing used PBMCs, obtained 5 days after the yellow fever booster vaccination. These receptors were collected from a man aged 30 to 39 who received the YFV17D yellow fever vaccine.

Only a few counts were recorded for this clonotype. The chain recombines TRBV20-1 with TRBJ1-1, with TRBD1 as a possible D gene (5 bases). The germline gives CDR1 DFQATT, CDR2 SNEGSKA (reference sequence). There are 14 residues in the CDR3. Trimming shortened V by 1 base and J by 4 bases, and 13 bases separated the two germline ends. Here the CDR3 DNA reads TGCAGTGCTAGAGTCCCAGGGACGGTCACTGAAGCTTTCTTT. Amino acid sequence: CSARVPGTVTEAFF.

In this sample, this clonotype turned up a few times. The CDR3: CAWSAGQGNTGELFF. As DNA, the CDR3 is TGTGCCTGGAGTGCCGGACAGGGTAACACCGGGGAGCTGTTTTTT. The chain links TRBV30 to TRBJ2-2, with 8 nucleotides matching TRBD1. The CDR3 extends over 15 amino acids. V shed 1 base, J shed 2 bases, and the junction held 3 bases outside the gene matches. The germline CDR1 and CDR2 sequences are GTSNPN and SVGIG (reference sequence).

Many counts were recorded for this clonotype. The chain combines TRBV2 with TRBJ2-3; D unclear. V was clipped by 6 bases and J by 4 bases, with 26 bases between them. The CDR3 spans 18 residues. Per the germline V gene, CDR1 is SNHLY and CDR2 is FYNNEI. The CDR3 protein is CASSHRVGAVMSADTQYF. Written as DNA, the CDR3 is TGTGCCAGCAGCCACCGGGTCGGAGCTGTTATGAGCGCAGATACGCAGTATTTT.

This clonotype was seen ten or more times. This chain connects TRBV12-3 or TRBV12-4 to TRBJ2-5; 7 bases agree with TRBD1. Trimming took 2 bases from V and 4 from J; bases not matched to a gene: 4. This CDR3 contains 14 residues. DNA for the CDR3: TGTGCCAGCAGTTTACGGACAGGAGGAGAGACCCAGTACTTC. Translating gives CASSLRTGGETQYF.

This clonotype was seen at least ten times. V gene TRBV5-1 combines with J gene TRBJ2-7, with TRBD2 matching over 9 bases. The length of the CDR3 is 15 residues. J was trimmed by 0 bases and V by 2 bases; bases with no gene match: 3. In germline, CDR1 is SGHRS, CDR2 YFSETQ. The CDR3 DNA is TGCGCCAGCAGCTTTAGTAGCGGGAGCTCCTACGAGCAGTACTTC. Amino acids: CASSFSSGSSYEQYF.

This clonotype was recorded at least ten times. V is TRBV7-9 and J is TRBJ2-3; D gene unclear. Germline lookup yields CDR1 SEHNR and CDR2 FQNEAQ (reference sequence). The CDR3 has 12 amino acids. Between the trimmed V and J ends, which lost 3 bases and 4 bases, there was a span of 5 bases. The CDR3 reads CASSFKPDTQYF. CDR3 nucleotides: TGTGCCAGCAGCTTTAAGCCAGATACGCAGTATTTT.

In its sample, this clonotype was seen a few times. The genes are TRBV24-1 and TRBJ2-1, with TRBD2 identical over 10 bases. There are 15 residues in the CDR3. V shed 7 bases and J 6 bases; nucleotides not matched to a gene: 8. Per the germline V gene, CDR1 is KGHDR and CDR2 is SFDVKD. CDR3 nucleotide sequence: TGTGCCACCAGGGCTAGCGGGGGCCCTTTCAATGAGCAGTTCTTC. Residues: CATRASGGPFNEQFF.

Many counts were recorded for this clonotype. The J gene is TRBJ2-1, the V gene TRBV25-1; D is uncertain. Trimming removed 7 bases from V and 3 bases from J, with 10 bases in between. Germline CDR1 is MGHDK and CDR2 is SYGVNS. The CDR3 sequence is 13 residues long. CDR3 sequence: CASTKTDYNEQFF. DNA of the CDR3: TGTGCCAGCACCAAGACGGACTACAATGAGCAGTTCTTC.

The chain has TRBV12-3 or TRBV12-4 and TRBJ2-2; D not certain. This CDR3 region has 17 residues. Deletions cut 4 bases from V and 3 bases from J, with 18 bases between. Here the CDR3 reads CASSSPDQNPYTGELFF. The CDR3 DNA reads TGTGCCAGCAGTTCCCCGGACCAAAATCCTTACACCGGGGAGCTGTTTTTT.

Many counts were recorded for this clonotype. This sequence joins TRBV7-9 and TRBJ2-1, with D possibly TRBD1 on 5 matching bases. The V end was cut by 5 bases, the J end by 6 bases, with 14 bases between. The CDR3 is 14 residues long. Germline CDR1 is SEHNR and CDR2 is FQNEAQ (reference sequence). CDR3 loop: CASSNSVRVNEQFF. CDR3 bases: TGTGCCAGCAGCAACAGCGTCAGGGTCAATGAGCAGTTCTTC.

This clonotype was seen at least ten times. This rearrangement joins TRBV5-4 to TRBJ2-5; D possibly corresponds to TRBD1 (5 bases). CDR1 is SGHNT and CDR2 is YYREEE in the germline V gene (reference sequence). V shed 3 bases and J shed 1 base, with 10 bases lying between them. The CDR3 consists of 14 residues. The CDR3 here is CASSSWTSQETQYF. CDR3 DNA sequence: TGTGCCAGCAGCTCCTGGACAAGCCAAGAGACCCAGTACTTC.

This clonotype was seen ten or more times. V is TRBV18 and J is TRBJ2-1; TRBD2 agrees at 8 bases. Germline trimming cut 5 bases from V and 9 bases from J; bases unmatched to any gene: 3. CDR1 and CDR2 from the germline V gene are KGHSH and LQKENI. The CDR3 loop spans 12 amino acids. CDR3 sequence reads: CASSASGREQFF. The CDR3 coding sequence is TGTGCCAGCTCAGCTAGCGGGCGTGAGCAGTTCTTC.

The rearrangement links TRBV10-3 to TRBJ2-3; D is ambiguous. With 7 bases removed from V and 1 base from J, the gap between germline ends came to 9 bases. Germline CDR1 reads ENHRY; CDR2 reads SYGVKD. This CDR3 spans 13 amino acids. The CDR3 protein is CAINGAGTDTQYF. CDR3 bases: TGTGCCATCAACGGAGCAGGCACAGATACGCAGTATTTT.

This clonotype showed up just a few times. The rearrangement uses TRBV20-1 and TRBJ2-3; possibly TRBD1 or TRBD2 for D (5 bases each). The CDR3 consists of 15 residues. Germline V gene lookup returns CDR1 DFQATT and CDR2 SNEGSKA (reference sequence). Trimming removed 3 bases from V and 0 bases from J, with 13 bases in between. CDR3 DNA sequence: TGCAGTGCTAGGAGTGGGGACCAGAGCACAGATACGCAGTATTTT. It codes for CSARSGDQSTDTQYF.

This clonotype was recorded a few times. The chain links TRBV5-1 to TRBJ2-5, with D possibly matching TRBD2 (5 bases). This CDR3 has 16 residues. The V end was cut by 4 bases, the J end by 0 bases, with 16 bases between. Germline values: CDR1 SGHRS, CDR2 YFSETQ. DNA for the CDR3: TGCGCCAGCAGCCCCCTGTCGGGATTGTACCAAGAGACCCAGTACTTC. Its protein is CASSPLSGLYQETQYF.

This clonotype has just a few counts. The J gene is TRBJ2-7, the V gene TRBV20-1; perhaps TRBD2 as D (6 bases). Germline V gene sequence: CDR1 DFQATT, CDR2 SNEGSKA (reference sequence). Trimming left V 4 bases short and J 2 bases short, with 12 bases between. The CDR3 extends over 13 amino acids. The CDR3 spells CSAKTSSPYEQYF. For the CDR3, the DNA is TGCAGTGCTAAGACTAGTAGCCCCTACGAGCAGTACTTC.

CDR3 sequence (DNA): TGTGCCAGCAGCCCGTTAGCGGGAGGGGTGTTCTTC. Amino acid sequence: CASSPLAGGVFF. The chain links TRBV6-5 to TRBJ2-1, with 11 bases identical to TRBD2. Germline CDR1 reads MNHEY; CDR2 reads SVGAGI. This CDR3 is built from 12 residues. V was clipped by 6 bases and J by 15 bases; unmatched bases: 7.

The chain is built from TRBV9 and TRBJ2-4; TRBD1 is a possible D gene (6 bases). Germline V CDR1 and CDR2: SGDLS, YYNGEE. This CDR3 has 13 residues. Between the trimmed V and J ends, which lost 2 bases and 11 bases, there was a span of 14 bases. CDR3 sequence reads: CASSVDSTGVQYF. CDR3 in DNA: TGTGCCAGCAGCGTGGACAGTACAGGCGTTCAGTACTTC.

This clonotype came up many times. The gene calls are TRBV7-2 and TRBJ2-3, with D uncertain. Trimming stripped 1 base from V and 6 bases from J, with 14 bases between. This CDR3 is built from 15 residues. The germline CDR1 and CDR2 sequences are SGHTA and FQGNSA. The CDR3 sequence: CASSLGGRRFDTQYF. In nucleotides, the CDR3 is TGTGCCAGCAGCTTAGGTGGACGTCGATTTGATACGCAGTATTTT.

The V gene is TRBV5-1, the J gene TRBJ2-5, with 9 positions matching TRBD2. V lost 4 bases, J lost 5 bases, and 9 bases stayed unmatched. Germline-derived CDR1 and CDR2 are SGHRS and YFSETQ. This CDR3 is 15 amino acids long. The CDR3 sequence is CASSPNSGSWETQYF. Written as DNA, the CDR3 is TGCGCCAGCAGCCCTAATAGCGGGAGTTGGGAGACCCAGTACTTC.

There are many counts of this clonotype. The chain links TRBV14 to TRBJ2-1; 7 bases are a match to TRBD2. The CDR3 length is 16 residues. CDR1 and CDR2 from the germline V gene are SGHDN and FVKESK. V trimming: 1 base; J trimming: 9 bases; junction bases outside the gene matches: 12. The CDR3 DNA is TGTGCCAGCAGCCAAGTCAGCGGGATGGAGATGGGTGAGCAGTTCTTC. Protein sequence: CASSQVSGMEMGEQFF.

The sample holds a few counts of this clonotype. J is TRBJ1-3 and V is TRBV7-9; D perhaps matches TRBD1 (5 bases). V was trimmed by 4 bases and J by 0 bases, leaving 13 bases between them. CDR1 is SEHNR, CDR2 FQNEAQ, per germline (reference sequence). There are 16 residues in the CDR3. CDR3 nucleotide sequence: TGTGCCAGCAGCTCCCGGGACGGCGGCTCTGGAAACACCATATATTTT. Protein product: CASSSRDGGSGNTIYF. The variable domain in full, with the rest retrieved from reference TRBV7-9 and TRBJ1-3, is DTGVSQNPRHKITKRGQNVTFRCDPISEHNRLYWYRQTLGQGPEFLTYFQNEAQLEKSRLLSDRFSAERPKGSFSTLEIQRTEQGDSAMYLCASSSRDGGSGNTIYFGEGSWLTVV.

This clonotype has ten or more counts. The V call is TRBV29-1, the J call TRBJ1-2; 8 bases map to TRBD1. This CDR3 has 13 amino acids. Germline-derived CDR1 and CDR2 are SQVTM and ANQGSEA. The trim removed 2 bases at V and 7 bases at J, leaving 6 bases unmatched. The CDR3 protein is CSVERQGAGGYTF. The CDR3 region has the DNA TGCAGCGTTGAACGGCAGGGGGCAGGTGGCTACACCTTC.

This clonotype showed up many times. The chain employs TRBV20-1 and TRBJ1-2; D remains ambiguous. This CDR3 is 13 amino acids long. V lost 0 bases, J lost 2 bases, and 7 bases lay in between. Germline CDR1 is DFQATT and CDR2 is SNEGSKA (reference sequence). CDR3 residues: CSARDLRNYGYTF. CDR3 DNA sequence: TGCAGTGCTAGAGATCTCAGAAACTATGGCTACACCTTC.

In its sample, this clonotype was seen a few times. V usage is TRBV10-2 and J usage is TRBJ2-2, with 7 bases lining up with TRBD1. The V gene's germline CDR1 is WSHSY and CDR2 SAAADI. This CDR3 region has 14 residues. The V and J ends lost 7 bases and 1 base, in that order; junction bases with no gene match: 3. The CDR3 DNA follows: TGCGCCAGCACCAGGACAGGGAACACCGGGGAGCTGTTTTTT. Translated, it gives CASTRTGNTGELFF.

The chain couples TRBV12-3 or TRBV12-4 to TRBJ2-7; no reliable D call. The CDR3 length is 12 residues. Trimming pared 7 bases from V and 5 bases from J, leaving 12 bases between. This CDR3 is CASTRVGDEQYF. The CDR3 nucleotides are TGTGCCAGCACCCGGGTCGGCGACGAGCAGTACTTC.

This clonotype was observed a handful of times. This chain connects TRBV6-5 to TRBJ2-3; D is undetermined. Per germline, CDR1 MNHEY and CDR2 SVGAGI. Trimming shortened V by 1 base and J by 0 bases, and 11 bases separated the two germline ends. The CDR3 covers 16 residues. The CDR3 DNA reads TGTGCCAGCAGTTACTTGGCGCTTGCTAGCACAGATACGCAGTATTTT. It translates to CASSYLALASTDTQYF.

The chain combines TRBV5-5 with TRBJ2-5, with D tentatively TRBD1 or TRBD2 (5 bases each). CDR1 SGHKS and CDR2 YYEKEE come from the germline V gene (reference sequence). The CDR3 loop spans 14 amino acids. V gave up 1 base and J gave up 4 bases, with 11 bases separating them. The CDR3 spells CASSLLDGGETQYF. The CDR3 DNA follows: TGTGCCAGCAGCTTGTTGGATGGGGGAGAGACCCAGTACTTC.

This clonotype has at least ten counts. J is TRBJ1-5 and V is TRBV28, with 7 bases lining up with TRBD1. CDR3 length: 12 amino acids. With 10 bases clipped from V and 8 bases from J, the junction kept 8 bases outside the gene matches. CDR1 is MDHEN and CDR2 is SYDVKM in the germline V gene. CDR3 nucleotide sequence: TGTGCCACCGACAGGGCCCCGGAGCCCCAGCATTTT. This gives the protein CATDRAPEPQHF.